This T cell receptor (beta chain) was obtained from a study of Graves' ophthalmopathy and Graves' hyperthyroidism (dated by TCRdb to the late 2010s). With regard to the full study: Peripheral blood samples were taken at the time of initial diagnosis, before any treatment was given. To tell Graves' ophthalmopathy apart from Graves' hyperthyroidism, and to predict which patients would progress to ophthalmopathy, the study relied on TCR beta repertoire signatures. In total, 135 blood samples were TCR-sequenced: approximately 42 ophthalmopathy, some 72 hyperthyroidism and some 17 hyperthyroidism-to-ophthalmopathy patients. To explore V-J signatures that separate ophthalmopathy from hyperthyroidism, a discovery set of about a hundred patients was enrolled, consisting of under 50 with ophthalmopathy and around 57 with stable hyperthyroidism. The independent validation cohort included approximately 19 hyperthyroidism patients plus 17 patients who later progressed from hyperthyroidism to ophthalmopathy. In five or six hyperthyroidism patients, T-cell repertoires of thyroid tissue and blood were compared. After sampling, hyperthyroidism patients received methimazole starting at 30 mg daily, and ophthalmopathy patients received high-dose intravenous methylprednisolone.

What the study reported, not specific to this receptor: Most expanded thyroid clonotypes with frequency above 0.001 were also detected in blood, suggesting blood repertoires may reflect the thyroid immune response. No statistical method was used to set the sample size in advance, and the investigators knew which group each participant was assigned to. In cross-validation, the 13-signature model distinguished ophthalmopathy from stable hyperthyroidism with around 86% sensitivity and about 81% specificity, while in the test set the corresponding values were about 80% and 75%. In validation, the model predicted ophthalmopathy progression with more than 70% sensitivity and roughly 78% specificity; approximately 12 predicted patients were CT-confirmed with GO in a median of approximately 6.5 months.

For CDR1 and CDR2, the germline V gene lists SGHTA and FQGNSA. The CDR3 has 14 amino acids, counting the end cysteine and phenylalanine. The CDR3 DNA has 42 bases and is translated from base 1. V is shortened by 6 bases, J by 8 bases, and the region joining them spans 16 bases. Patients with ophthalmopathy had moderately to severely active disease, with a Clinical Activity Score of 3 or more, a NOSPECS grade of 4 or more, and a disease duration of less than 3 months. Patients with other autoimmune diseases, uncontrolled infections, pregnancy or lactation were excluded from the study. Diagnosis relied on clinical symptoms, serum thyroxine, TRAb, thyroid ultrasound and orbital computed tomography. Using Ficoll-Paque density gradient centrifugation, PBMCs were isolated from about 10 ml of fresh peripheral blood. Total RNA was extracted with Trizol reagent and quality-checked on an Agilent 2100 Bioanalyzer.

On this clonotype: Its antigen has not been determined. Nothing much larger sits one base from this clone, and base qualities are not available.

For repertoire sequencing, TCR beta CDR3 regions were amplified from RNA transcripts. The first round was an RT-PCR using HTBI primers with the Qiagen OneStep RT-PCR kit, and this first round was followed by a second-round multiplex PCR, then size selection and purification. Sequencing of the libraries was carried out on an Illumina HiSeq2000 in paired-end mode with 100 bp reads. Per the source publication's procedure: SOAPnuke was used to process the reads, removing any read that contained adapters or uncalled bases, had a mean Phred below 15, or lacked an exact match to the constant primer or identifier. High-quality paired reads were merged with COPE v1.2.5. Each unique nucleotide sequence was treated as a clonotype, and MiTCR v1.1 was used to align the clonotypes to the IMGT TRB V, D and J references. Only V-J combinations with frequency above 0.0001 were analysed, covering more than 99% of repertoires. A TCR clonal expansion and chaos score per V-J combination was defined as the ratio of F50 clonal expansion to chaos observed in the TCRdist matrix. Features were reduced by Welch's t-statistics and random forest to around 13 V-J combinations, which fed a naive Bayes classifier. The similarity between thyroid and blood repertoires was quantified using the Morisita-Horn index. Through fastp at Q25 and MiXCR, TCRdb rebuilt clones from the public reads, retaining in-frame beta chains. Rows with a matching CDR3 protein are joined into one entry that keeps the most common DNA and genes. Here the V and J calls rest on TCRdb's processing, not on the authors' analysis. This sample has 200,000 to 300,000 distinct CDR3 sequences in its table, and about 46% of those were observed once. The ten largest clones capture 40% to 55% of the sample.

This TCR came from an adult man with Graves' ophthalmopathy. Source material: peripheral blood. This sequence uses TRBV7-2 and TRBJ1-4, and possibly TRBD1, on 5 matching bases. The CDR3 amino acid sequence is: CASSKGHPEEKLFF. Read as DNA, the sequence is TGTGCCAGCAGTAAAGGACACCCCGAAGAAAAACTGTTTTTT.